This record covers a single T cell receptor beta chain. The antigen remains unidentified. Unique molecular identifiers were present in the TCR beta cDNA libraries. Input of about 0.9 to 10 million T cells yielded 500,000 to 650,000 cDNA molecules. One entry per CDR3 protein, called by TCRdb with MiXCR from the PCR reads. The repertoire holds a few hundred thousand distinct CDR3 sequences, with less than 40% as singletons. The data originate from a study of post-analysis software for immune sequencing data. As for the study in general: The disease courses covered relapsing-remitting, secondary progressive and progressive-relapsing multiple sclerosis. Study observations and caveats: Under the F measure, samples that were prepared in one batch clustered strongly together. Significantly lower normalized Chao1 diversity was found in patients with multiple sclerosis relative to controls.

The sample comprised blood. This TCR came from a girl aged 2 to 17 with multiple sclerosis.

The DNA of the CDR3 is TGTGCCTGCTCGGGGACTACCTACAATGAGCAGTTCTTC. Translating it yields CACSGTTYNEQFF. The V and J genes are TRBV2 and TRBJ2-1; 7 nucleotides line up with TRBD2. Germline CDR1 reads SNHLY; CDR2 reads FYNNEI. V gave up 11 bases and J gave up 2 bases; unmatched junction bases: 6. There are 13 residues in the CDR3.